Listed below are T cell receptor beta chains from one sample, sequenced in a study of beta chain features in type 1 diabetes. The table came from immunoSEQ multiplex PCR; TCRdb's copy has only in-frame clones and leaves some out. The sample records 250,000 to 350,000 clones, 11% to 15% being singletons. Specimen: central memory CD4+ T cells from blood. The receptors derive from a man aged 25 to 40 in good health. CDR3s include the opening cysteine and the closing phenylalanine or tryptophan. A D gene is named only where the DNA matches it firmly. Clone size is stated in some rows and not others, as once, few, many or a class when expanded.

TRBD1,TRBV5-1,NA,TRBJ1-2,TGCGCCAGCAGCCCGCGGACAGGGGAGGCCTATGGCTACACCTTC,CASSPRTGEAYGYTF
NA,TRBV4-3,few,TRBJ1-5,TGCGCCAGCAGCCAAGACTTTAATCAGCCCCAGCATTTT,CASSQDFNQPQHF
NA,TRBV25-1,few,TRBJ2-1,TGTGCCAGCAGTTCTGACAGGTCGAAACATACCTATGAGCAGTTCTTC,CASSSDRSKHTYEQFF
NA,TRBV7-9,few,TRBJ2-5,TGTGCCAGCACGGACCAAGAGACCCAGTACTTC,CASTDQETQYF
TRBD2,TRBV5-1,NA,TRBJ2-1,TGCGCCAGCAGCCCTAACCCTGTAGCGGGAGGTTTCGATGAGCAGTTCTTC,CASSPNPVAGGFDEQFF
NA,TRBV29-1,NA,TRBJ1-2,TGCAGCGTTGAACTAGGGAATTGGAATGGCTACACCTTC,CSVELGNWNGYTF
NA,TRBV6-1,NA,TRBJ1-2,TGTGCCAGCAGTGAACCAGAGGGGCGGCCTGTCGGCTACACCTTC,CASSEPEGRPVGYTF
NA,TRBV18,few,TRBJ1-1,TGTGCCAGCTCACCTAATACTCTAAATACAGCGAACACTGAAGCTTTCTTT,CASSPNTLNTANTEAFF
TRBD2,TRBV11-3,NA,TRBJ2-5,TGTGCCAGCAGCTTAGGTAGCGGGAACCAAGAGACCCAGTACTTC,CASSLGSGNQETQYF
NA,TRBV7-2,NA,TRBJ1-2,TGTGCCAGCAGCTTAGGACTGGGGTCGGCGGTCTATGGCTACACCTTC,CASSLGLGSAVYGYTF
NA,TRBV7-2,NA,TRBJ2-1,TGTGCCAGCAGCCCCGACCGGGGCGGGCGGCGGTTCTTC,CASSPDRGGRRFF
TRBD2,TRBV4-3,NA,TRBJ2-5,TGCGCCAGCAGCCAAGATATGCCTTCAGCGGGAGGGGAGACCCAGTACTTC,CASSQDMPSAGGETQYF
NA,TRBV10-3,NA,TRBJ2-1,TGTGCCATCAGCAAAGCCGGGACCCGAACCTACAATGAGCAGTTCTTC,CAISKAGTRTYNEQFF
NA,TRBV7-9,NA,TRBJ1-1,TGTGCCAGCAGTCCTAACCTGTTTTCTGAAGCTTTCTTT,CASSPNLFSEAFF
TRBD2,TRBV6-5,NA,TRBJ2-1,TGTGCCAGCAGTTACTCACCCGGGACTATGGGCAATGAGCAGTTCTTC,CASSYSPGTMGNEQFF
NA,TRBV2,few,TRBJ1-2,TGTGCCAGCAGTGATAGGATCTTGTATGGCTACACCTTC,CASSDRILYGYTF
TRBD1,TRBV11-2,many,TRBJ2-1,TGTGCCAGCAGCTTAGTAGTGACAGGGCTGTACAATGAGCAGTTCTTC,CASSLVVTGLYNEQFF
NA,TRBV11-3,NA,TRBJ1-1,TGTGCCAGCAGCCTTATGGGCGGAAAGCACGGGGCTTTCTTT,CASSLMGGKHGAFF
NA,TRBV29-1,NA,TRBJ1-1,TGCAGCGTTGAGGGAATTTCCCCCGGGAGGACTGAAGCTTTCTTT,CSVEGISPGRTEAFF
TRBD2,TRBV9,NA,TRBJ2-3,TGTGCCAGCAGCATGGGACTAGCGGGGCGGGGAGCGGATACGCAGTATTTT,CASSMGLAGRGADTQYF
NA,TRBV29-1,few,TRBJ2-6,TGCAGCGTTCTAGGGCAGCTCTCTGGGGCCAACGTCCTGACTTTC,CSVLGQLSGANVLTF
TRBD2,TRBV11-3,few,TRBJ2-1,TGTGCCAGCAGCTTAGATCTAAGCGGGAGGGCCCAGAATGAGCAGTTCTTC,CASSLDLSGRAQNEQFF
TRBD2,TRBV27,few,TRBJ2-7,TGTGCCAGCAGGGGACTAGCGGGGGCGGGCGCCTACGAGCAGTACTTC,CASRGLAGAGAYEQYF
NA,TRBV18,few,TRBJ1-2,TGTGCCAGCTCACCACAAAATCAGGGTGATGGCTACACCTTC,CASSPQNQGDGYTF
NA,TRBV2,many,TRBJ2-1,TGTGCCAGCTTGGGTGGACTTTACAATGAGCAGTTCTTC,CASLGGLYNEQFF
NA,TRBV5-1,few,TRBJ1-3,TGCGCCAGCAGCTTGTTGGGCGACGGATCTGGAAACACCATATATTTT,CASSLLGDGSGNTIYF
NA,TRBV29-1,many,TRBJ2-1,TGCAGCGTTGTTTGGGGAAATGAGCAGTTCTTC,CSVVWGNEQFF
TRBD2,TRBV9,few,TRBJ2-1,TGTGCCAGCAGCGTGGTAGCGGGCTACAATGAGCAGTTCTTC,CASSVVAGYNEQFF
NA,TRBV6-6,NA,TRBJ1-1,TGTGCCATCATAGCGGACAGCATGAACACTGAAGCTTTCTTT,CAIIADSMNTEAFF
TRBD2,TRBV11-1,NA,TRBJ2-1,TGTGCCAGCAGTACAGCGGGAGGGCCCTACAATGAGCAGTTCTTC,CASSTAGGPYNEQFF